The 26 T cell receptor beta chains below were found in one sample sequenced in a study of cytomegalovirus exposure and HLA in healthy donors. Researchers ran the PCR with 60 Vbeta and 13 Jbeta primers. The table came from immunoSEQ multiplex PCR; TCRdb's copy has only in-frame clones and leaves some out. The data show 100,000 to 150,000 clones, 65% to 80% seen once. Sequenced input: PBMCs. These receptors were collected from a woman aged 18-29 years in good health and CMV-seronegative.

A remark on this clone: At one of its ends the junction is not consistent with the germline gene, which may arise from a read error. The genes are TRBV4-2 and TRBJ2-1; TRBD2 matches at 7 bases. The CDR3 has 17 residues. Germline CDR1 and CDR2: LGHNA and YNFKEQ. CDR3 residues: CVSSQALWGRAKEEQFF. The CDR3 DNA reads TGTGTCAGCAGCCAAGCGCTGTGGGGGAGGGCCAAAGAGGAGCAGTTCTTC.

This clone was detected only a few times. This sequence joins TRBV30 and TRBJ1-3; D is unclear. This CDR3 spans 12 amino acids. Germline CDR1 reads GTSNPN; CDR2 reads SVGIG (reference sequence). Deletions cut 0 bases from V and 9 bases from J, with 9 bases between. This chain's CDR3 is CAWSVPGGTIYF. In nucleotides, the CDR3 is TGTGCCTGGAGTGTCCCAGGAGGCACCATATATTTT.

This clone was recorded a few times. The chain recombines TRBV5-5 with TRBJ1-3, with D perhaps matching TRBD1 (5 bases). The germline V gene has CDR1 SGHKS and CDR2 YYEKEE (reference sequence). The CDR3 has 15 residues. Trimming stripped 0 bases from V and 8 bases from J, with 15 bases between. CDR3 in amino acids: CASSLEWGAGDTIYF. As DNA, the CDR3 is TGTGCCAGCAGCTTGGAGTGGGGCGCGGGAGACACCATATATTTT.

The chain has TRBV25-1 and TRBJ2-2; the match to TRBD1 covers 7 bases. Germline loops: CDR1 MGHDK, CDR2 SYGVNS. With V trimmed by 4 bases and J by 6 bases, 5 bases remained unmatched. This CDR3 comprises 14 residues. CDR3 nucleotides: TGTGCCAGCAGTGGTTCTCAGGGGGCCGGGGAGCTGTTTTTT. Its protein is CASSGSQGAGELFF.

The chain has TRBV7-9 and TRBJ2-7, with unresolved D. The germline V gene encodes CDR1 SEHNR and CDR2 FQNEAQ (reference sequence). This CDR3 comprises 12 residues. V shed 10 bases and J shed 0 bases, with 10 bases lying between them. CDR3 coding DNA: TGTGCCATCAGAGCAATCTCCTACGAGCAGTACTTC. Translation gives CAIRAISYEQYF.

The chain combines TRBV5-4 with TRBJ2-1; 9 bases agree with TRBD1. This CDR3 has 15 residues. Per germline, CDR1 SGHNT and CDR2 YYREEE (reference sequence). Germline trimming cut 1 base from V and 8 bases from J; bases unmatched to any gene: 7. The CDR3 protein is CASSLSGTGYDEQFF. For the CDR3, the DNA is TGTGCCAGCAGCTTGTCCGGGACAGGGTATGATGAGCAGTTCTTC.

This clone was seen only a few times. The chain couples TRBV7-9 to TRBJ2-7; 10 positions match TRBD1. Germline assignment: CDR1 SEHNR and CDR2 FQNEAQ (reference sequence). This CDR3 comprises 15 residues. The V and J ends lost 3 bases and 3 bases, in that order; junction bases with no gene match: 5. As DNA, the CDR3 is TGTGCCAGCAGCTTTTGGACAGGGGGTAACTACGAGCAGTACTTC. Protein product: CASSFWTGGNYEQYF.

This chain uses TRBV5-6 with TRBJ1-1; weak D call: TRBD1 (5 bases). The germline gives CDR1 SGHDT, CDR2 YYEEEE. Trimming removed 2 bases at V and 4 bases at J, with 6 bases between. This CDR3 region has 12 residues. This chain's CDR3 is CASSFDSTEAFF. The CDR3 nucleotides read TGTGCCAGCAGCTTCGACAGCACTGAAGCTTTCTTT.

The chain combines TRBV7-7 with TRBJ2-1; TRBD2 aligns across 8 bases. In germline, CDR1 is SSHAT, CDR2 FNYEAQ (reference sequence). The ends lost 5 bases at V and 9 bases at J; junction bases unmatched: 12. This CDR3 has 15 amino acids. The CDR3 sequence: CASSQGTSGRGEQFF. In DNA form, the CDR3 reads TGTGCCAGCAGCCAGGGCACTAGCGGCAGGGGTGAGCAGTTCTTC.

The chain links TRBV10-1 to TRBJ1-1; 12 positions match TRBD1. Germline loops: CDR1 WNHNN, CDR2 SYGVQD (reference sequence). The CDR3 totals 19 residues. V shed 7 bases, J shed 1 base, and the junction held 16 bases outside the gene matches. This CDR3 is CASISRDRGRGSGNTEAFF. The CDR3 nucleotides read TGCGCCAGCATTTCCCGGGACAGGGGGCGCGGGTCTGGGAACACTGAAGCTTTCTTT.

V and J are TRBV19 and TRBJ1-5; 9 bases are shared with TRBD1. The CDR3 has 15 amino acids. Germline values: CDR1 LNHDA, CDR2 SQIVND (reference sequence). Unmatched junction bases numbered 6, after V lost 5 bases and J lost 4 bases. The CDR3, as DNA: TGTGCCAGTAGTCCCCGGACAGGGGAGAATCAGCCCCAGCATTTT. Translated, it gives CASSPRTGENQPQHF.

V and J are TRBV19 and TRBJ2-7, with 9 bases matching TRBD2. J was trimmed by 2 bases and V by 5 bases; bases with no gene match: 4. The CDR3 spans 14 residues. Looked up from germline, CDR1 is LNHDA and CDR2 is SQIVND (reference sequence). The CDR3 protein is CASSVSGSTYEQYF. The CDR3, as DNA: TGTGCCAGTAGTGTTAGCGGGAGTACCTACGAGCAGTACTTC.

This clone was counted once. This chain connects TRBV5-1 to TRBJ2-5; the D gene is possibly TRBD2 (5 bases). The V and J ends lost 0 bases and 2 bases respectively, with 8 bases between them. Looked up from germline, CDR1 is SGHRS and CDR2 is YFSETQ. The length of the CDR3 is 14 residues. DNA for the CDR3: TGCGCCAGCAGCTTGGATGCGGGTCAAGAGACCCAGTACTTC. Protein: CASSLDAGQETQYF.

This clone has more than one count but fewer than ten. V gene TRBV29-1 combines with J gene TRBJ2-2, with TRBD1 matching over 8 bases. The junction had 8 bases not matched to a gene; V was cut back by 7 bases and J by 1 base. CDR1 and CDR2 from the germline V gene are SQVTM and ANQGSEA. This CDR3 is 15 amino acids long. CDR3 sequence: CSARKGTGNTGELFF. The CDR3 DNA reads TGCAGCGCCAGAAAAGGGACAGGGAACACCGGGGAGCTGTTTTTT.

This clone was seen only a few times. The gene calls are TRBV2 and TRBJ2-1, with no clear D. V was pared by 5 bases and J by 5 bases, with 4 bases between. This CDR3 spans 11 amino acids. Germline values: CDR1 SNHLY, CDR2 FYNNEI. The CDR3 protein is CASSFNNEQFF. As DNA, the CDR3 is TGTGCCAGCAGTTTCAACAATGAGCAGTTCTTC.

The rearrangement uses TRBV5-1 and TRBJ2-2; 11 bases are shared with TRBD1. The germline gives CDR1 SGHRS, CDR2 YFSETQ. This CDR3 is 16 amino acids long. The V gene end was trimmed by 2 bases and the J gene end by 4 bases; junction bases not matched to a gene: 4. The CDR3 bases are TGCGCCAGCAGCTTCGGACAGGGGGCGCGCACCGGGGAGCTGTTTTTT. It yields the protein CASSFGQGARTGELFF.

The rearrangement joins TRBV11-1 to TRBJ2-7; 7 positions match TRBD1. J gave up 11 bases and V 5 bases, and 12 bases lay outside the gene matches. The CDR3 runs to 13 residues. CDR1 and CDR2 (germline): SGHAT, FQDESV (reference sequence). The CDR3 region is CASSLTGQDAKYF. The CDR3 nucleotides are TGTGCCAGCAGCCTAACCGGACAGGACGCGAAGTACTTC. The complete variable domain, with remaining parts taken from reference TRBV11-1 and TRBJ2-7, reads EAEVAQSPRYKITEKSQAVAFWCDPISGHATLYWYRQILGQGPELLVQFQDESVVDDSQLPKDRFSAERLKGVDSTLKIQPAELGDSAMYLCASSLTGQDAKYFGPGTRLTVT.

The chain joins TRBV5-4 to TRBJ1-2, with D perhaps TRBD1 (5 bases). The CDR3 length is 13 residues. Per germline, CDR1 SGHNT and CDR2 YYREEE (reference sequence). V lost 0 bases and J lost 6, with 9 bases in between. The CDR3 loop is CASSLVREDGYTF. CDR3 DNA: TGTGCCAGCAGCTTGGTCAGGGAAGATGGCTACACCTTC.

This clone was recorded only once. The chain combines TRBV7-8 with TRBJ2-3; D is perhaps TRBD2 (6 bases). This CDR3 is built from 15 residues. Germline values: CDR1 SGHVS, CDR2 FQNEAQ. V was clipped by 5 bases and J by 2 bases, with 14 bases between them. The CDR3 loop reads CASSGPSVSTDTQYF. The CDR3 region has the DNA TGTGCCAGCAGCGGACCTAGCGTGTCCACAGATACGCAGTATTTT.

The CDR3 spells CASRDFYEQYF. As DNA, the CDR3 is TGTGCCAGCAGGGACTTCTACGAGCAGTACTTC. The chain combines TRBV6-1 with TRBJ2-7; D possibly corresponds to TRBD2 (5 bases). The V gene's germline CDR1 is MNHNS and CDR2 SASEGT. V lost 6 bases to trimming and J lost 3 bases, with 6 bases between them. This CDR3 region has 11 residues.

This clone showed up just once. J is TRBJ2-1 and V is TRBV11-3; 7 bases match TRBD2. Germline V gives CDR1 SGHNT, CDR2 YENEEA. Trimming cost V 3 bases and J 9 bases; bases outside gene matches: 5. This CDR3 has 13 amino acids. The CDR3 loop is CASSLGGPGEQFF. The CDR3 DNA reads TGTGCCAGCAGCTTGGGAGGGCCAGGTGAGCAGTTCTTC.

In this sample, this clone turned up once. The rearrangement links TRBV6-6 to TRBJ1-5, with D possibly matching TRBD1 (5 bases). Trimming left V 0 bases short and J 3 bases short, with 9 bases between. The germline V gene encodes CDR1 MNHNY and CDR2 SVGAGI (reference sequence). The CDR3 consists of 15 residues. In nucleotides, the CDR3 is TGTGCCAGCAGTTACTCCTCAGGGAACAATCAGCCCCAGCATTTT. This codes for CASSYSSGNNQPQHF.

This clone was counted a few times. The chain links TRBV18 to TRBJ1-5; TRBD1 agrees at 8 bases. Trimming removed 2 bases from V and 7 bases from J; junction bases left unmatched: 7. Germline values: CDR1 KGHSH, CDR2 LQKENI. The CDR3 runs 15 residues. CDR3 nucleotides: TGTGCCAGCTCACCAGGCGGACAGGGAGAGCAGCCCCAGCATTTT. It encodes CASSPGGQGEQPQHF.

The chain has TRBV19 and TRBJ2-2; D may be TRBD2 (7 bases). From germline, CDR1 is LNHDA and CDR2 SQIVND (reference sequence). The length of the CDR3 is 16 residues. Trimming pared 5 bases from V and 3 bases from J, leaving 16 bases between. The CDR3: CASSRLGGEYTGELFF. CDR3 nucleotide sequence: TGTGCCAGTAGTCGCCTAGGGGGGGAGTACACCGGGGAGCTGTTTTTT.

The chain links TRBV14 to TRBJ1-2, with D possibly TRBD1 on 6 matching bases. CDR1 SGHDN and CDR2 FVKESK come from the germline V gene. The CDR3 length is 14 residues. V lost 0 bases, J lost 4 bases, and 9 bases lay in between. The DNA for the CDR3 is TGTGCCAGCAGCCAAGATACAGGGTTCTATGGCTACACCTTC. Its translation is CASSQDTGFYGYTF. The full variable domain, rest sourced from reference TRBV14 and TRBJ1-2, is EAGVTQFPSHSVIEKGQTVTLRCDPISGHDNLYWYRRVMGKEIKFLLHFVKESKQDESGMPNNRFLAERTGGTYSTLKVQPAELEDSGVYFCASSQDTGFYGYTFGSGTRLTVV.

This clone was observed once. The chain combines TRBV5-1 with TRBJ2-7; 9 nucleotides align to TRBD2. V gave up 3 bases and J gave up 0 bases; unmatched junction bases: 10. The germline V gene encodes CDR1 SGHRS and CDR2 YFSETQ. This CDR3 contains 17 residues. CDR3 loop: CASSSGEASGTSYEQYF. The CDR3 bases are TGCGCCAGCAGCTCTGGGGAAGCTAGCGGGACCTCCTACGAGCAGTACTTC.